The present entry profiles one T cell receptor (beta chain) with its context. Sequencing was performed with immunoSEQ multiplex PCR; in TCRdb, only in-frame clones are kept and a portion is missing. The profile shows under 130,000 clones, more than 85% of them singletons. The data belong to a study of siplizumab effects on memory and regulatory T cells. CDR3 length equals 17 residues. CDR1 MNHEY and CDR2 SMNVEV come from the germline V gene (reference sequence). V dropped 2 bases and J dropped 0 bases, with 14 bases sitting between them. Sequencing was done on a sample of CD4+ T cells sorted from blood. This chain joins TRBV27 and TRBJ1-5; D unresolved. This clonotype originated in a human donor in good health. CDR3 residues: CASSLNSPDYSNQPQHF. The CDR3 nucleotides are TGTGCCAGCAGTTTAAATTCCCCGGACTATAGCAATCAGCCCCAGCATTTT.